This T cell receptor beta chain was obtained from a study of blood T cell repertoires in COVID-19. Looking at the study overall: Spain, Italy and the United States supplied samples that represented acute and convalescent COVID-19. From T cells, B-cell-depleted T cells, or PBMCs came the material, which was cDNA or gDNA.

The germline gives CDR1 LGHNA, CDR2 YSLEER. Germline trimming cut 1 base from V and 6 bases from J; bases unmatched to any gene: 7. This CDR3 spans 16 amino acids. Recruited during active infection, patients (from Seattle) were subsequently followed longitudinally. Source study methods: How many nucleated cells were present was estimated from reference gene primer amplification. The protocol was immunoSEQ multiplex PCR, while the TCRdb copy is restricted to in-frame clones and leaves out a portion. That table is the source of V, J and clone size, and D and trimming were worked out from the DNA. The repertoire holds about 200,000 clones, with 70% to 80% as singletons.

Sequenced input: peripheral blood. This receptor was obtained from a woman between 35 and 50 years old with COVID-19, enrolled during active disease. This chain links TRBV4-3 with TRBJ2-3, with TRBD1 matching 10 bases. The DNA of the CDR3 is TGCGCCAGCAGCCAAGGTGGGGGACAGGGGTCCGATACGCAGTATTTT. It translates to CASSQGGGQGSDTQYF.